The present entry profiles one TCR beta chain with its context. Its antigen is unknown. CDR1 is LGHDT and CDR2 is YNNKEL in the germline V gene (reference sequence). After removal of 4 bases from V and 4 bases from J, the junction contained 10 bases not matched to a gene. This CDR3 spans 16 amino acids. The data stem from a study of T-cell reconstitution after alpha-beta-depleted transplantation in children. Study-wide results and caveats: Reportedly, only several hundred clones from non-depleted graft cells drove alpha-beta T-cell counts at about two months.

Unique molecular identifiers were incorporated when the TCRbeta library was constructed. A single record per CDR3 protein comes from TCRdb applying MiXCR to the PCR reads. The data hold hundreds of thousands of distinct CDR3 sequences, with under 15% observed a single time. The specimen comprised PBMCs, mostly from graft donor cells, sampled 360 days after TCRalphabeta/CD19-depleted stem cell transplant. This receptor was obtained from a male patient younger than 18 who had a stem cell transplant for acute myeloid leukemia, so the T cells may come from the graft donor. The rearrangement uses TRBV3-1 and TRBJ2-5; 9 nucleotides match TRBD2. CDR3 amino acids: CASSLRLAGVRETQYF. The CDR3 bases are TGTGCCAGCAGCCTCCGGTTAGCGGGAGTCCGAGAGACCCAGTACTTC.